These 29 T cell receptor beta chains originate from one sample sequenced in a study of cytomegalovirus exposure and HLA in healthy donors. Sequenced by immunoSEQ multiplex PCR; TCRdb stores in-frame clones only, minus some. The sample yields 200,000 or so clones, approximately 80% seen once. Sequencing input: PBMCs. These receptors were collected from a woman between 25 and 40 years old in good health and CMV-seropositive.

The sample holds a few counts of this clone. The rearrangement joins TRBV30 to TRBJ1-2, with D possibly matching TRBD1 (6 bases). Germline V CDR1 and CDR2: GTSNPN, SVGIG (reference sequence). This CDR3 contains 13 residues. The germline V and J ends were trimmed by 3 bases and 4 bases, with 12 bases remaining between them. DNA for the CDR3: TGTGCCTGGAGCATTCGGGACATCTATGGCTACACCTTC. It specifies CAWSIRDIYGYTF.

The chain combines TRBV6-6 with TRBJ2-7; weak D call: TRBD1 (5 bases). Germline lookup yields CDR1 MNHNY and CDR2 SVGAGI (reference sequence). V lost 2 bases, J lost 7 bases, and 12 bases lay in between. This CDR3 is 13 amino acids long. The CDR3 bases are TGTGCCAGCAGTTACGTGCAGGGTGGTGAGCAGTACTTC. Translated: CASSYVQGGEQYF.

This chain uses TRBV29-1 with TRBJ1-1; tentatively, D is TRBD1 (5 bases). Germline V gene data show CDR1 as SQVTM and CDR2 as ANQGSEA. The CDR3 consists of 10 residues. The V end was cut by 5 bases, the J end by 5 bases, with 6 bases between. CDR3 in DNA: TGCAGCGTTTCAGGGACTGAAGCTTTCTTT. As protein: CSVSGTEAFF. Variable domain in full (rest from reference TRBV29-1 and TRBJ1-1): SAVISQKPSRDICQRGTSLTIQCQVDSQVTMMFWYRQQPGQSLTLIATANQGSEATYESGFVIDKFPISRPNLTFSTLTVSNMSPEDSSIYLCSVSGTEAFFGQGTRLTVV.

V is TRBV30 and J is TRBJ1-1; TRBD1 matches at 8 bases. With V trimmed by 0 bases and J by 5 bases, 2 bases remained unmatched. The CDR3 length is 13 residues. The V gene's germline CDR1 is GTSNPN and CDR2 SVGIG (reference sequence). DNA for the CDR3: TGTGCCTGGAGTGTAAACAGGGGGACTGAAGCTTTCTTT. This sequence encodes CAWSVNRGTEAFF.

The rearrangement uses TRBV29-1 and TRBJ2-7; TRBD2 agrees at 10 bases. Germline V CDR1 and CDR2: SQVTM, ANQGSEA. The CDR3 contains 15 residues. The V segment lost 0 bases and the J segment 7 bases; nucleotides outside the gene matches: 9. The CDR3 bases are TGCAGCGTTGAAGATTGGCTAGCGGGAGTAAGGGAGCAGTACTTC. Translating it yields CSVEDWLAGVREQYF.

This chain uses TRBV29-1 with TRBJ1-2, with 10 positions matching TRBD1. This CDR3 comprises 14 residues. Trimming cost V 6 bases and J 0 bases; bases outside gene matches: 4. The germline V gene has CDR1 SQVTM and CDR2 ANQGSEA. CDR3: CSVLGTGANYGYTF. The CDR3 bases are TGCAGCGTCCTTGGGACAGGGGCTAACTATGGCTACACCTTC.

The CDR3 region is CASRQPRGGRTGELFF. The CDR3 nucleotides are TGTGCCAGCAGGCAACCTCGGGGAGGGCGAACCGGGGAGCTGTTTTTT. V and J are TRBV27 and TRBJ2-2; 7 nucleotides agree with TRBD2. The germline CDR1 and CDR2 sequences are MNHEY and SMNVEV (reference sequence). J gave up 5 bases and V 6 bases, and 12 bases lay outside the gene matches. The CDR3 covers 16 residues.

The chain employs TRBV27 and TRBJ1-5, with D unclear. Germline V gene data show CDR1 as MNHEY and CDR2 as SMNVEV (reference sequence). The CDR3 covers 14 residues. V dropped 0 bases and J dropped 1 base, with 4 bases sitting between them. The CDR3 loop reads CASSLSESNQPQHF. The CDR3 DNA reads TGTGCCAGCAGTTTATCGGAGAGCAATCAGCCCCAGCATTTT.

The J gene is TRBJ2-5, the V gene TRBV29-1, with 10 bases matching TRBD2. The germline V gene has CDR1 SQVTM and CDR2 ANQGSEA. The CDR3 spans 16 residues. V dropped 6 bases and J dropped 5; count of bases not matched to a gene: 15. The CDR3 loop is CSVPSPELAGWETQYF. The DNA for the CDR3 is TGCAGCGTCCCCTCCCCAGAACTAGCGGGATGGGAGACCCAGTACTTC. Full variable domain (rest looked up from reference TRBV29-1 and TRBJ2-5): SAVISQKPSRDICQRGTSLTIQCQVDSQVTMMFWYRQQPGQSLTLIATANQGSEATYESGFVIDKFPISRPNLTFSTLTVSNMSPEDSSIYLCSVPSPELAGWETQYFGPGTRLLVL.

Comments on this clone: One end of the junction is discordant with germline, which a read error may explain. This rearrangement joins TRBV2 to TRBJ2-7, with 10 bases identical to TRBD2. The CDR3 covers 15 residues. CDR1 and CDR2 from the germline V gene are SNHLY and FYNNEI. Here the CDR3 DNA reads TGTGCCAGCAGGGAAGCGGGAGGGAGTACCTACGAGCAGTACTTC. It yields the protein CASREAGGSTYEQYF. Drawing the rest from reference TRBV2 and TRBJ2-7, the complete variable domain is EPEVTQTPSHQVTQMGQEVILRCVPISNHLYFYWYRQILGQKVEFLVSFYNNEISEKSEIFDDQFSVERPDGSNFTLKIRSTKLEDSAMYFCASREAGGSTYEQYFGPGTRLTVT.

The chain couples TRBV4-1 to TRBJ1-2, with D maybe TRBD1 (5 bases). Germline V gene sequence: CDR1 MGHRA, CDR2 YSYEKL. CDR3 size: 15 residues. V shed 2 bases and J shed 3 bases, with 13 bases lying between them. In DNA, the CDR3 is TGCGCCAGCAGCCAACCCTTAATGACAGACTATGGCTACACCTTC. Its protein product is CASSQPLMTDYGYTF.

The rearrangement uses TRBV28 and TRBJ1-5, with D possibly TRBD1 on 6 matching bases. In germline, CDR1 is MDHEN, CDR2 SYDVKM. The CDR3 has 16 amino acids. Trimming stripped 6 bases from V and 7 bases from J, with 22 bases between. The CDR3 region is CASSLYRDLLGQPQHF. CDR3 bases: TGTGCCAGCAGCCTCTACAGGGATCTTTTGGGGCAGCCCCAGCATTTT.

The J gene is TRBJ1-3, the V gene TRBV6-5; no reliable D call. Deletions cut 5 bases from V and 0 bases from J, with 11 bases between. The CDR3 totals 15 residues. Germline CDR1 reads MNHEY; CDR2 reads SVGAGI. The CDR3 DNA follows: TGTGCCAGCAGTCTATTCTCGAACTCTGGAAACACCATATATTTT. Translated: CASSLFSNSGNTIYF.

This chain connects TRBV29-1 to TRBJ2-1; the D gene is possibly TRBD2 (6 bases). Germline CDR1 is SQVTM and CDR2 is ANQGSEA. Between the trimmed V and J ends, which lost 1 base and 9 bases, there was a span of 16 bases. The CDR3 loop spans 14 amino acids. The CDR3 loop reads CSVEAHASAGEQFF. The DNA for the CDR3 is TGCAGCGTTGAAGCCCACGCTAGCGCCGGTGAGCAGTTCTTC.

This clone has more than one count but fewer than ten. The chain couples TRBV6-5 to TRBJ2-7, with TRBD2 identical over 8 bases. CDR1 is MNHEY and CDR2 is SVGAGI in the germline V gene. The CDR3 is 14 residues long. Losses at the gene ends were 5 bases for V and 7 bases for J; bases not matched to a gene: 10. CDR3 bases: TGTGCCAGCAGTCCGGGACTAGGCCTGGGGGAGCAGTACTTC. It codes for CASSPGLGLGEQYF.

The chain recombines TRBV30 with TRBJ1-5; 7 bases map to TRBD1. Unmatched junction bases numbered 9, after V lost 3 bases and J lost 1 base. The CDR3 sequence is 16 residues long. Germline-derived CDR1 and CDR2 are GTSNPN and SVGIG (reference sequence). CDR3 region: CAWRYGEQGSNQPQHF. The DNA for the CDR3 is TGTGCCTGGAGATATGGGGAACAGGGGAGCAATCAGCCCCAGCATTTT.

This chain joins TRBV28 and TRBJ1-4; the match to TRBD1 covers 7 bases. This CDR3 has 14 amino acids. J was trimmed by 7 bases and V by 5 bases; bases with no gene match: 7. CDR1 and CDR2 from the germline V gene are MDHEN and SYDVKM. CDR3 in amino acids: CASSTGAGGEKLFF. The CDR3, as DNA: TGTGCCAGCAGTACAGGGGCGGGAGGTGAAAAACTGTTTTTT.

The chain carries TRBV25-1 and TRBJ1-1; a possible D gene is TRBD1 (5 bases). The CDR3 is made up of 13 amino acids. Germline V gives CDR1 MGHDK, CDR2 SYGVNS. V lost 4 bases, J lost 10 bases, and 16 bases lay in between. DNA of the CDR3: TGTGCCAGCAGTGCCCTGGGGGGAGCCGGAGCTTTCTTT. This sequence encodes CASSALGGAGAFF.

The chain combines TRBV5-6 with TRBJ2-2; possible D gene TRBD2, 5 bases. Germline V lookup: CDR1 SGHDT, CDR2 YYEEEE. This CDR3 has 15 residues. The V end was cut by 0 bases, the J end by 0 bases, with 6 bases between. The CDR3 loop is CASSLGAANTGELFF. The CDR3 DNA sequence: TGTGCCAGCAGCTTGGGAGCGGCGAACACCGGGGAGCTGTTTTTT.

This clone is a singleton in its sample. The chain carries TRBV4-2 and TRBJ2-7; D is possibly TRBD2 (6 bases). Germline values: CDR1 LGHNA, CDR2 YNFKEQ. This CDR3 spans 16 amino acids. V was cut by 0 bases and J by 2 bases, with 14 bases left in between. The chain's CDR3 is CASSQDGVAATYEQYF. CDR3 nucleotide sequence: TGTGCCAGCAGCCAAGATGGGGTAGCGGCAACCTACGAGCAGTACTTC.

This clone was counted only a few times. This chain uses TRBV10-3 with TRBJ1-5; tentative D call: TRBD1 (5 bases). The CDR3 has 14 residues. Trimming pared 6 bases from V and 5 bases from J, leaving 14 bases between. Germline V gene lookup returns CDR1 ENHRY and CDR2 SYGVKD. CDR3 in DNA: TGTGCCATCAGCAACTCAAGGGGTGATCAGCCCCAGCATTTT. Translating gives CAISNSRGDQPQHF.

This chain connects TRBV28 to TRBJ2-1; 10 nucleotides match TRBD2. V shed 1 base and J 6 bases; nucleotides not matched to a gene: 3. Germline-derived CDR1 and CDR2 are MDHEN and SYDVKM. The CDR3 is 15 residues long. The CDR3 DNA sequence: TGTGCCAGCAGTTTATCGCTAGCGGGAGCCAATGAGCAGTTCTTC. Translated, it gives CASSLSLAGANEQFF.

This chain joins TRBV27 and TRBJ2-7; TRBD1 matches 8 bases. Per germline, CDR1 MNHEY and CDR2 SMNVEV (reference sequence). With 5 bases clipped from V and 5 bases from J, the junction kept 8 bases outside the gene matches. The CDR3 contains 14 residues. The chain's CDR3 is CASSIGQGENEQYF. CDR3 sequence (DNA): TGTGCCAGCAGTATCGGACAGGGAGAGAACGAGCAGTACTTC.

This rearrangement joins TRBV6-5 to TRBJ1-5, with D hard to call. Germline V lookup: CDR1 MNHEY, CDR2 SVGAGI. Trimming stripped 5 bases from V and 3 bases from J, with 14 bases between. The CDR3 runs to 15 residues. The CDR3 DNA sequence: TGTGCCAGCAGTCCCTCCACGGGGAACAATCAGCCCCAGCATTTT. This gives the protein CASSPSTGNNQPQHF.

This chain connects TRBV5-1 to TRBJ2-5; D may be TRBD1 (6 bases). The germline V gene encodes CDR1 SGHRS and CDR2 YFSETQ. Trimming cost V 3 bases and J 4 bases, with 13 bases left between them. This CDR3 region has 14 residues. The CDR3 sequence is CASSSGTKGETQYF. CDR3 sequence (DNA): TGCGCCAGCAGCTCCGGGACAAAAGGAGAGACCCAGTACTTC.

The rearrangement links TRBV25-1 to TRBJ1-2; D is unresolved. Germline loops: CDR1 MGHDK, CDR2 SYGVNS. V was clipped by 5 bases and J by 6 bases, with 19 bases between them. CDR3 length: 15 amino acids. CDR3 DNA: TGTGCCAGCAGTAAGGAGGGTGTAAGGGTCGATGGCTACACCTTC. This translates into CASSKEGVRVDGYTF.

The V and J genes are TRBV4-1 and TRBJ1-2; perhaps TRBD1 as D (6 bases). The CDR3 runs 18 residues. V was pared by 3 bases and J by 0 bases, with 20 bases between. Per the germline V gene, CDR1 is MGHRA and CDR2 is YSYEKL. The chain's CDR3 is CASSHPSGGGQTNYGYTF. DNA of the CDR3: TGCGCCAGCAGCCATCCTTCTGGGGGGGGCCAAACTAACTATGGCTACACCTTC.

The CDR3 loop is CASSLESRTGELFF. Here the CDR3 DNA reads TGCGCCAGCAGCTTGGAATCGCGTACCGGGGAGCTGTTTTTT. The V gene is TRBV5-1, the J gene TRBJ2-2, with no clear D. V lost 0 bases, J lost 5 bases, and 8 bases lay in between. CDR3 length: 14 residues. Per germline, CDR1 SGHRS and CDR2 YFSETQ.

V is TRBV4-2 and J is TRBJ1-4; D possibly corresponds to TRBD1 (5 bases). Per germline, CDR1 LGHNA and CDR2 YNFKEQ. The V and J ends lost 0 bases and 8 bases respectively, with 10 bases between them. The CDR3 runs to 14 residues. The CDR3 is CASSQDLGVEKLFF. The DNA for the CDR3 is TGTGCCAGCAGCCAAGATCTAGGGGTGGAAAAACTGTTTTTT.